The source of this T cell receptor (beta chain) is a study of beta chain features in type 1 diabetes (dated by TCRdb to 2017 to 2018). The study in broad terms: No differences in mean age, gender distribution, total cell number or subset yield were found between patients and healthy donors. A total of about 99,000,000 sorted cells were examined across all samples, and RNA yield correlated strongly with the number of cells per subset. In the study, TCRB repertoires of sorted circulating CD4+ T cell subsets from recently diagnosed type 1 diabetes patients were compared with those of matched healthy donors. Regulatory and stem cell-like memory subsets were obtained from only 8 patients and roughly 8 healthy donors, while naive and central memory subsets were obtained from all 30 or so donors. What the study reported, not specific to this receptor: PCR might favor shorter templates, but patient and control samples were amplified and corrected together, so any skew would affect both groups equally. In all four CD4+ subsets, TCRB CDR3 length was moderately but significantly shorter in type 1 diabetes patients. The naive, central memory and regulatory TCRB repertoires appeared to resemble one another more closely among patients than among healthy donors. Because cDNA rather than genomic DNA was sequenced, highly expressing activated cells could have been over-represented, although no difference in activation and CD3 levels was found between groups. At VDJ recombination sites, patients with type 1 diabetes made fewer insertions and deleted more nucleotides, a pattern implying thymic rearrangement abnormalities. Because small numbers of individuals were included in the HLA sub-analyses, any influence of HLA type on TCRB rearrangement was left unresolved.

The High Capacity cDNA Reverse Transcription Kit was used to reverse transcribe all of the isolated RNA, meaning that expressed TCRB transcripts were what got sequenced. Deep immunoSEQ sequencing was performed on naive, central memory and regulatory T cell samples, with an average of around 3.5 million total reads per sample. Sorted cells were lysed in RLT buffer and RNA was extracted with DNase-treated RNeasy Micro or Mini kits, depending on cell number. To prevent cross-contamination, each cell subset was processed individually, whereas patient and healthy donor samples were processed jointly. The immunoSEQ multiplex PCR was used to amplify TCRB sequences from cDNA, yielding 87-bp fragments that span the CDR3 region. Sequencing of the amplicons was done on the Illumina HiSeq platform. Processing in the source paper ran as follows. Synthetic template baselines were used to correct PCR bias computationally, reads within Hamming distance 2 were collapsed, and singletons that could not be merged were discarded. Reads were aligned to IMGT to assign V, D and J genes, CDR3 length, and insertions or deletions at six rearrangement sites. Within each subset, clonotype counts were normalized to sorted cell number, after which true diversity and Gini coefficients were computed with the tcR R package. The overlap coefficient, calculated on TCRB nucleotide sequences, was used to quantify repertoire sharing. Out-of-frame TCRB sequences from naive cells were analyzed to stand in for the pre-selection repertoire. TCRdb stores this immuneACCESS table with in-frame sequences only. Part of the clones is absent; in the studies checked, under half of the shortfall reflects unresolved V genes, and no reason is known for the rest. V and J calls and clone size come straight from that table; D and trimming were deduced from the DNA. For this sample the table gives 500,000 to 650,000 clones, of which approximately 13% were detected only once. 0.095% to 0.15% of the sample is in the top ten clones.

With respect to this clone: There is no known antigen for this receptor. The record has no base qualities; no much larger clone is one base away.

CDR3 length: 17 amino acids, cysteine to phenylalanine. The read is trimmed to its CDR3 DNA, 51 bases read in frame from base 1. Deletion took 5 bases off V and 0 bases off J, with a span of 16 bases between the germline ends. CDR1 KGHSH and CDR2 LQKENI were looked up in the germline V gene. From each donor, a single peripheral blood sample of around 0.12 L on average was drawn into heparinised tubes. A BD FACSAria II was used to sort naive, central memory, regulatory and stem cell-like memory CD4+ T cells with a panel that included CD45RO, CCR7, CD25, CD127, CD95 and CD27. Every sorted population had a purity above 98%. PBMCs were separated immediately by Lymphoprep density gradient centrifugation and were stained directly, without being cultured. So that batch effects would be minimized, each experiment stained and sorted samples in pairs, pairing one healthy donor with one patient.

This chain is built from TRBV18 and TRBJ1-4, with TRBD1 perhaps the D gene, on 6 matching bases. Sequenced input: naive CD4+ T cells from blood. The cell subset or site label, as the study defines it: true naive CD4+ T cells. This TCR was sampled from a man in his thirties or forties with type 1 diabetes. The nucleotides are TGTGCCAGCTCAGAACGGACAGCCCATGCAACTAATGAAAAACTGTTTTTT. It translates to CASSERTAHATNEKLFF.